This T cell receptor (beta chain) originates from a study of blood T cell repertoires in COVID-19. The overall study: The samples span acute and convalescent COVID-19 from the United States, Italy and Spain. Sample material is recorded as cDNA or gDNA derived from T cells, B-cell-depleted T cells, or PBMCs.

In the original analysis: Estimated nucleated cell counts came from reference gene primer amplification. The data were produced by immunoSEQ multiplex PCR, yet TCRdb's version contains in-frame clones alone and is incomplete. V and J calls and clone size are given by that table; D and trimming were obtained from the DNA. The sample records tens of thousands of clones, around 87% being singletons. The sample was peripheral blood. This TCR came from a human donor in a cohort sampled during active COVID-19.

CDR3 nucleotides: TGTGCCAGCAGCTCGACAGGGACTTCTAACTATGGCTACACCTTC. Residues: CASSSTGTSNYGYTF. V is TRBV7-2 and J is TRBJ1-2, with 7 positions matching TRBD1. The J segment lost 0 bases and the V segment lost 4 bases, leaving 5 bases of the junction unmatched. CDR1 is SGHTA and CDR2 is FQGNSA in the germline V gene. The CDR3 has 15 residues.